Sequencing of this TCR beta chain was carried out in a study of OX40 agonist ivuxolimab in advanced cancers. For the study in its entirety: Ivuxolimab was a fully human IgG2 agonistic monoclonal antibody targeting the costimulatory receptor OX40 (CD134). Intravenous ivuxolimab was administered to patients every 2 weeks at six dose levels: 0.01, 0.1, 0.3, 1.5, 3 and 10 mg/kg. Of the approximately 50 dose-escalation patients, hepatocellular carcinoma was present in around 20, melanoma in some 15, renal cell carcinoma in 9 and head and neck cancer in 9. In the dose-escalation cohort, approximately 80% of patients were male, and the mean age was 60 years with a range of roughly 23 to 79. Patients were allowed to have had prior anti-PD-1, anti-PD-L1 or anti-CTLA-4 therapy, and about 40% of the dose-escalation patients had been treated with checkpoint inhibitors. Partial responses were achieved by three dose-escalation patients, of whom one had hepatocellular carcinoma and two had cutaneous melanoma. The purpose of peripheral TCRbeta sequencing was to test whether ivuxolimab changed TCR sequence diversity and led to clonal T-cell expansion. The paper covers the monotherapy dose-escalation part of the phase I ivuxolimab trial, which included N ≈ 50 patients. Points the paper makes about the study in general: On average, CD8+ T cells showed more expanded clones than CD4+ T cells after ivuxolimab. Low levels of normalized T-cell clonal expansion were also shown by some nonresponding patients. Which antigens the clonally expanded peripheral T cells were specific for was not determined. At doses of 0.1 to 3.0 mg/kg, clonal expansion of both CD4+ and CD8+ blood T cells was observed from baseline to week 6. In partial responders in the 0.1-3.0 mg/kg groups, normalized peripheral clonal expansion was found to be among the lowest, especially among CD8+ T cells.

V trim: 5 bases; J trim: 5 bases; unmatched bases: 10. Its CDR3 holds 15 amino acids, cysteine through phenylalanine. CDR3 DNA is the only sequence kept; it has 45 bases, read in frame from the first base. CDR1 and CDR2 are drawn from the germline V gene: SGHRS, YFSETQ. To sequence the TCRbeta CDR3 region, genomic DNA was isolated from the sorted cells. TCRbeta CDR3 regions were sequenced using the immunoSEQ Assay. TCRdb obtained this table from immuneACCESS and retained in-frame rearrangements with V and J assigned. These tables miss some clones; where compared with another copy, unresolved V genes account for less than half of the shortfall, and the remainder is unexplained. Present in this sample are tens of thousands of clones, 75% to 90% of which were seen just once. The ten largest clonotypes hold 0.2% to 0.25% of the sample. Patients with a history of autoimmune disease or receiving systemic immunosuppression were excluded from the trial. Peripheral blood for TCR sequencing was collected from all dose cohorts at baseline, on cycle 4 day 1, and on cycle 7 day 1. The samples were drawn from a first-in-human, open-label, multicenter phase I dose-escalation trial of ivuxolimab. The trial enrolled adults with locally advanced or metastatic head and neck squamous cell, hepatocellular, melanoma or renal cell carcinoma. Before TCR sequencing, CD4+ T cells and CD8+ T cells were sorted from peripheral blood as separate populations.

In regard to this clone: Its antigen has not been determined. No much larger clone is present one base from it, and per-base qualities are unavailable.

The rearranged segments are TRBV5-1 and TRBJ1-1; TRBD1 matches 9 bases in the middle. The material sequenced was CD4+ or CD8+ T cells sorted from blood, taken in a trial of the OX40 agonist ivuxolimab. This receptor was obtained from an adult with an advanced solid tumor such as melanoma, head and neck, liver or kidney cancer. DNA sequence: TGCGCCAGCAGATATACAGGGGGCATGAGAACTGAAGCTTTCTTT. Its amino acids are CASRYTGGMRTEAFF.